One and the same sample provided the 6 T cell receptor beta chains below, sequenced in a study of glioma-infiltrating T cells after dendritic cell vaccination. The protocol was immunoSEQ multiplex PCR, while the TCRdb copy is restricted to in-frame clones and leaves out a portion. The sample contains around 78,000 clones, 87% of which appear only once. Noted time point: after dendritic cell vaccination, including at tumor progression/relapse. Source: blood, taken after dendritic cell vaccination. These receptor sequences come from a human donor with glioblastoma.

This clone has a handful of counts. This sequence joins TRBV9 and TRBJ1-2; tentatively, D is TRBD1 (6 bases). The CDR3 length is 14 residues. Germline V CDR1 and CDR2: SGDLS, YYNGEE. Trimming pared 3 bases from V and 4 bases from J, leaving 13 bases between. The CDR3 DNA is TGTGCCAGCAGCGAGGTACAGGGAAGCTATGGCTACACCTTC. It encodes CASSEVQGSYGYTF.

The chain carries TRBV18 and TRBJ1-5; maybe TRBD1 (6 bases). Between the trimmed V and J ends, which lost 2 bases and 2 bases, there was a span of 10 bases. The CDR3 is 15 residues long. CDR1 and CDR2 from the germline V gene are KGHSH and LQKENI. DNA for the CDR3: TGTGCCAGCTCACCATCGGCAGGGGGCAATCAGCCCCAGCATTTT. This sequence encodes CASSPSAGGNQPQHF.

The V call is TRBV4-3, the J call TRBJ1-1; possibly TRBD1 for D (6 bases). Germline V gene data show CDR1 as LGHNA and CDR2 as YSLEER. V was trimmed by 1 base and J by 5 bases, leaving 17 bases between them. The CDR3 is made up of 16 amino acids. CDR3 in amino acids: CASSQGKGGMGTEAFF. The CDR3 DNA reads TGCGCCAGCAGCCAAGGTAAAGGGGGTATGGGGACTGAAGCTTTCTTT.

This chain links TRBV7-9 with TRBJ1-4; TRBD1 aligns across 8 bases. Looked up from germline, CDR1 is SEHNR and CDR2 is FQNEAQ (reference sequence). This CDR3 is built from 16 residues. V gave up 4 bases and J gave up 6 bases; unmatched junction bases: 10. CDR3 in DNA: TGTGCCAGCAGCTCCCCCACAGGGGGTAACGATGAAAAACTGTTTTTT. It encodes CASSSPTGGNDEKLFF.

V and J are TRBV27 and TRBJ2-7, with TRBD1 matching 7 bases. Trimming removed 8 bases from V and 3 bases from J; junction bases left unmatched: 7. The CDR3 covers 13 residues. CDR1 and CDR2 from the germline V gene are MNHEY and SMNVEV (reference sequence). Here the CDR3 reads CASGRQGFYEQYF. CDR3 coding DNA: TGTGCCAGCGGCCGACAGGGATTCTACGAGCAGTACTTC.

The V gene is TRBV7-6, the J gene TRBJ2-7; 7 bases line up with TRBD1. The CDR3 sequence is 14 residues long. Germline V gene lookup returns CDR1 SGHVS and CDR2 FNYEAQ. The J segment lost 2 bases and the V segment lost 1 base, leaving 2 bases of the junction unmatched. The CDR3 here is CASSLGQGAYEQYF. The DNA of the CDR3 is TGTGCCAGCAGCTTAGGACAGGGCGCCTACGAGCAGTACTTC.